The 8 T cell receptor beta chains below all came from one sample that was sequenced in a study of blood T cells in healthy people across ages. Combining a sample-barcoded 5' primer with a J-beta primer mix, a second PCR ran for roughly 7 to 12 cycles. TCRdb re-derived calls from the 5' RACE reads in MiXCR, one entry per CDR3 protein. The sample includes about 940,000 distinct CDR3 sequences, roughly 48% of them seen just once. Sequencing was carried out using blood. Receptors were obtained from a man aged 25-45 years in good health.

This clonotype has at least ten counts. CDR3 region: CASSLSPGGTGTSYEQYF. In nucleotides, the CDR3 is TGTGCCAGCAGCTTATCCCCAGGCGGGACCGGGACCTCCTACGAGCAGTACTTC. The rearrangement uses TRBV7-8 and TRBJ2-7; a weak D match, TRBD2 (6 bases). The germline gives CDR1 SGHVS, CDR2 FQNEAQ. This CDR3 comprises 18 residues. Trimming stripped 2 bases from V and 0 bases from J, with 20 bases between.

The chain employs TRBV12-3 or TRBV12-4 and TRBJ1-2, with D possibly matching TRBD1 (5 bases). The CDR3 totals 14 residues. The V end was cut by 6 bases, the J end by 8 bases, with 19 bases between. In DNA form, the CDR3 reads TGTGCCAGCAGCATTCGGGACCTCCGGAGGGGCTACACCTTC. Its translation: CASSIRDLRRGYTF.

A few counts support this clonotype. The chain has TRBV27 and TRBJ2-1; D could derive from TRBD1 or TRBD2 (5 bases each). V was clipped by 6 bases and J by 9 bases, with 9 bases between them. Germline V gene lookup returns CDR1 MNHEY and CDR2 SMNVEV (reference sequence). This CDR3 is 11 amino acids long. The CDR3 DNA reads TGTGCCAGCAGGAGGGGTAGTGAGCAGTTCTTC. Protein product: CASRRGSEQFF.

This sequence joins TRBV12-3 or TRBV12-4 and TRBJ1-2, with unresolved D. V lost 8 bases to trimming and J lost 7 bases, with 14 bases between them. This CDR3 is 12 amino acids long. For the CDR3, the DNA is TGTGCCAGCTGGCTTCGCGGCCGTGGCTACACCTTC. Encoded protein: CASWLRGRGYTF.

In its sample, this clonotype was seen a few times. This chain links TRBV3-1 with TRBJ2-5, with a tentative D call TRBD1 (7 bases). The J call is doubtful: the DNA matches TRBJ2-7 better. This CDR3 is 15 amino acids long. Germline-derived CDR1 and CDR2 are LGHDT and YNNKEL (reference sequence). The CDR3 nucleotides read TGTGCCAGCAGCCAAGATTCCAGGGGGACTTACGAGCAGTACTTC. This sequence encodes CASSQDSRGTYEQYF.

The chain uses TRBV12-3 or TRBV12-4 and TRBJ1-1; D call uncertain. The V and J ends lost 6 bases and 10 bases respectively, with 15 bases between them. CDR3 length: 12 residues. The CDR3 sequence is CASSRSGFRAFF. The CDR3 DNA sequence: TGTGCCAGCAGCAGGTCGGGGTTTCGAGCTTTCTTT.

CDR3 sequence reads: CSVEDRLAPAETQYF. As DNA, the CDR3 is TGCAGCGTTGAAGACAGACTAGCTCCCGCAGAGACCCAGTACTTC. The genes are TRBV29-1 and TRBJ2-5; 7 nucleotides agree with TRBD2. Trimming cost V 0 bases and J 4 bases; bases outside gene matches: 8. CDR1 SQVTM and CDR2 ANQGSEA come from the germline V gene. The CDR3 length is 15 residues.

This chain links TRBV6-5 with TRBJ1-2, with D tentatively TRBD1 (6 bases). Germline V lookup: CDR1 MNHEY, CDR2 SVGAGI. This CDR3 has 14 amino acids. V was cut by 0 bases and J by 8 bases, with 13 bases left in between. The CDR3 region is CASSYSRGSRGYTF. CDR3 sequence (DNA): TGTGCCAGCAGTTACTCCAGGGGCTCTCGAGGCTACACCTTC.